The 5 T cell receptor beta chains presented below share a single source sample, sequenced in a study of blood T cells in healthy people across ages. Together with a sample-barcoded 5' primer, a J-beta primer mix was included in a second PCR lasting about 7 to 11 cycles. TCRdb fed the 5' RACE reads into MiXCR, producing one record per CDR3 protein. Among roughly 800,000 distinct CDR3 sequences, about 48% were seen once, and the ten largest hold about 42%. Sequences were obtained from blood. The source of these receptors is a man aged 80 or over in good health.

This clonotype was seen a single time. The CDR3 DNA follows: TGTGCCAGCAGCCGCACACTAGCGGGAGGCCCCTACAATGAGCAGTTCTTC. It encodes CASSRTLAGGPYNEQFF. V and J are TRBV7-9 and TRBJ2-1; 12 nucleotides match TRBD2. The CDR3 has 17 residues. V gave up 5 bases and J gave up 2 bases; unmatched junction bases: 7. From germline, CDR1 is SEHNR and CDR2 FQNEAQ (reference sequence).

This clonotype was seen a handful of times. This rearrangement joins TRBV29-1 to TRBJ2-5; 8 bases line up with TRBD1. The germline CDR1 and CDR2 sequences are SQVTM and ANQGSEA. CDR3 length: 14 residues. J was trimmed by 7 bases and V by 4 bases; bases with no gene match: 11. CDR3 nucleotide sequence: TGCAGCGTTGTTCGACAGGGGCTCGACGGGACCCAGTACTTC. Its protein is CSVVRQGLDGTQYF.

Concerning this clonotype: Given a much more abundant clone one base away, this may be a read error. This chain joins TRBV20-1 and TRBJ2-7; 8 bases are shared with TRBD1. The CDR3 has 12 amino acids. The germline gives CDR1 DFQATT, CDR2 SNEGSKA (reference sequence). J lost 7 bases, V lost 5 bases, and 7 bases had no gene match. The CDR3 coding sequence is TGCAGTGCTCCGACAGGGGCTGTAGAGCAGTACTTC. Translated, it gives CSAPTGAVEQYF.

This chain connects TRBV24-1 to TRBJ2-5, with 9 bases fitting TRBD1. The germline V gene encodes CDR1 KGHDR and CDR2 SFDVKD. The CDR3 contains 14 residues. Trimming cost V 7 bases and J 5 bases; bases outside gene matches: 7. CDR3 coding DNA: TGTGCCACCAGCGTGGGGACAGGGTCGGAGACCCAGTACTTC. Its protein product is CATSVGTGSETQYF.

Note on this clonotype: At one boundary the junction diverges from the germline segment, which might be a read error. This chain uses TRBV3-1 with TRBJ2-7; the D gene is possibly TRBD2 (6 bases). Germline V gives CDR1 LGHDT, CDR2 YNNKEL (reference sequence). The CDR3 is 14 residues long. In DNA form, the CDR3 reads TGTGCCAGCAGCCAAGATCTACTAGCCTATGAGCAGTACTTC. Protein: CASSQDLLAYEQYF.